Following are 15 T cell receptor beta chains from one sample sequenced in a study of regulatory T cells in long-lasting Graves disease. The sample's time point: newly diagnosed GD, antithyroid drugs for less than 3 months. Extracted PBMC RNA gave rise to the TCR library. TCR beta libraries were built with iRepertoire HTBI primers and Arm-PCR of CDR3 regions. A single record per CDR3 protein comes from TCRdb applying MiXCR to the multiplex PCR reads. The table has around 450,000 distinct CDR3 sequences, about 15% seen once. The sample was also linked to a second study, of T cells in Graves' hyperthyroidism and ophthalmopathy.

This sample comprised peripheral blood mononuclear cells (PBMCs), obtained at new diagnosis, from a patient treated with antithyroid drugs. These receptors originate from a woman between 40 and 55 years old with Graves disease.

The rearrangement joins TRBV14 to TRBJ2-7; D might be TRBD2 (6 bases). V lost 1 base and J 9 bases, leaving 13 bases between the germline ends. Germline loops: CDR1 SGHDN, CDR2 FVKESK. The CDR3 loop spans 13 amino acids. As DNA, the CDR3 is TGTGCCAGCAGCCAAGGGTCGGGGGTGGTGCAGTACTTC. It encodes CASSQGSGVVQYF.

To note about this clonotype: A much larger clone differs from this one at a single base, so this may be a read error. The CDR3 is CSVEIGGVETQYF. The CDR3 nucleotides read TGCAGCGTTGAGATAGGGGGTGTTGAGACCCAGTACTTC. The chain employs TRBV29-1 and TRBJ2-5; D is possibly TRBD1 (6 bases). Germline CDR1 reads SQVTM; CDR2 reads ANQGSEA. The CDR3 totals 13 residues. Between the trimmed V and J ends, which lost 3 bases and 5 bases, there was a span of 13 bases. Variable domain in full (rest from reference TRBV29-1 and TRBJ2-5): SAVISQKPSRDICQRGTSLTIQCQVDSQVTMMFWYRQQPGQSLTLIATANQGSEATYESGFVIDKFPISRPNLTFSTLTVSNMSPEDSSIYLCSVEIGGVETQYFGPGTRLLVL.

The genes are TRBV9 and TRBJ2-1, with a possible D match to TRBD2 (5 bases). V dropped 2 bases and J dropped 0 bases, with 9 bases sitting between them. Germline CDR1 is SGDLS and CDR2 is YYNGEE. The CDR3 covers 15 residues. The CDR3: CASSVNGISYNEQFF. DNA of the CDR3: TGTGCCAGCAGCGTCAACGGGATCTCCTACAATGAGCAGTTCTTC. The full variable domain, completed using reference TRBV9 and TRBJ2-1, is DSGVTQTPKHLITATGQRVTLRCSPRSGDLSVYWYQQSLDQGLQFLIQYYNGEERAKGNILERFSAQQFPDLHSELNLSSLELGDSALYFCASSVNGISYNEQFFGPGTRLTVL.

This clonotype showed up many times. The V and J genes are TRBV3-1 and TRBJ2-7; no clear D gene. The V gene lost 1 base and the J gene lost 6 bases, with 7 bases spanning the gap. Germline assignment: CDR1 LGHDT and CDR2 YNNKEL (reference sequence). The CDR3 extends over 12 amino acids. CDR3 bases: TGTGCCAGCAGCCAAGGCAACACCGAGCAGTACTTC. Translation gives CASSQGNTEQYF.

About this clonotype: This may be a read error: a much more frequent sequence differs by one nucleotide. The J gene is TRBJ2-7, the V gene TRBV12-3 or TRBV12-4, with D possibly TRBD1 on 6 matching bases. This CDR3 comprises 12 residues. The CDR3 DNA sequence: TGTGCCGGCAGGGACAACTCCTACGAGCAGTACTTC. Protein sequence: CAGRDNSYEQYF.

This CDR3 is CASSYSFRASGNTIYF. As DNA, the CDR3 is TGTGCCAGCAGTTACTCGTTCCGAGCCTCTGGAAACACCATATATTTT. The rearrangement uses TRBV6-6 and TRBJ1-3; D unclear. The CDR3 has 16 amino acids. The germline V and J ends were trimmed by 0 bases and 0 bases, with 9 bases remaining between them. Germline lookup yields CDR1 MNHNY and CDR2 SVGAGI (reference sequence).

This clonotype was counted ten times or more. The gene calls are TRBV7-2 and TRBJ2-3; TRBD2 agrees at 11 bases. V lost 4 bases and J lost 3; bases outside the gene matches: 3. CDR1 is SGHTA and CDR2 is FQGNSA in the germline V gene. The CDR3 length is 15 residues. CDR3 sequence: CASSSTSGITDTQYF. As DNA, the CDR3 is TGTGCCAGCAGCTCGACTAGCGGGATAACAGATACGCAGTATTTT.

This clonotype has more than one count but fewer than ten. The chain employs TRBV5-1 and TRBJ2-7; TRBD2 aligns across 9 bases. J gave up 4 bases and V 0 bases, and 8 bases lay outside the gene matches. Looked up from germline, CDR1 is SGHRS and CDR2 is YFSETQ. This CDR3 spans 16 amino acids. The CDR3 nucleotides are TGCGCCAGCAGCTTGGCGGTGGGACTAGCTGGGTACGAGCAGTACTTC. It yields the protein CASSLAVGLAGYEQYF.

The chain is built from TRBV7-9 and TRBJ2-3, with D unclear. In germline, CDR1 is SEHNR, CDR2 FQNEAQ (reference sequence). This CDR3 spans 16 amino acids. V was shortened by 2 bases and J by 0 bases, with 12 bases between the two germline ends. The CDR3 here is CASSLLRGPSTDTQYF. The CDR3 DNA sequence: TGTGCCAGCAGCTTATTACGAGGCCCTAGCACAGATACGCAGTATTTT.

This clonotype was observed at least ten times. The V and J genes are TRBV12-3 or TRBV12-4 and TRBJ2-3; D remains ambiguous. CDR3 length: 15 residues. Trimming took 6 bases from V and 2 from J, leaving 15 bases between them. DNA for the CDR3: TGTGCCAGCAGCTCCGAATCTACACACACAGATACGCAGTATTTT. Amino acid sequence: CASSSESTHTDTQYF.

The sample holds one count of this clonotype. This chain uses TRBV18 with TRBJ2-7; 7 positions agree with TRBD1. This CDR3 comprises 14 residues. V lost 3 bases and J lost 4; bases outside the gene matches: 6. In germline, CDR1 is KGHSH, CDR2 LQKENI. Written as DNA, the CDR3 is TGTGCCAGCTCACCTCGGGGACAGATATACGAGCAGTACTTC. Translation gives CASSPRGQIYEQYF.

The J gene is TRBJ2-1, the V gene TRBV11-3, with TRBD2 matching 9 bases. The V and J ends lost 6 bases and 2 bases, in that order; junction bases with no gene match: 8. The CDR3 extends over 16 amino acids. Germline CDR1 and CDR2: SGHNT and YENEEA. The DNA of the CDR3 is TGTGCCAGCAGATCCAGGACTAGCGACCCCTACAATGAGCAGTTCTTC. Translating gives CASRSRTSDPYNEQFF.

The chain carries TRBV20-1 and TRBJ2-7; D could derive from TRBD1 or TRBD2 (5 bases each). The V gene lost 1 base and the J gene lost 3 bases, with 16 bases spanning the gap. Germline-derived CDR1 and CDR2 are DFQATT and SNEGSKA (reference sequence). The length of the CDR3 is 15 residues. The CDR3 coding sequence is TGCAGTGCTAGAGGAGGCCAGGGAGATCGCTACGAGCAGTACTTC. Translating it yields CSARGGQGDRYEQYF.

This clonotype occurred a few times. The chain recombines TRBV4-1 with TRBJ2-7; TRBD1 matches at 12 bases. Per the germline V gene, CDR1 is MGHRA and CDR2 is YSYEKL. The CDR3 length is 16 residues. V was pared by 4 bases and J by 5 bases, with 9 bases of the junction left unmatched. CDR3 coding DNA: TGCGCCAGCAGCCGCTTCCCGGGACAGGGGGCGAACGAGCAGTACTTC. Its translation is CASSRFPGQGANEQYF.

J is TRBJ2-7 and V is TRBV5-1, with TRBD2 matching 13 bases. CDR3 length equals 18 residues. The germline gives CDR1 SGHRS, CDR2 YFSETQ. V shed 4 bases, J shed 5 bases, and the junction held 15 bases outside the gene matches. CDR3 loop: CASSPTGELAGGPDEQYF. CDR3 bases: TGCGCCAGCAGCCCTACCGGGGAACTAGCGGGAGGGCCCGACGAGCAGTACTTC. Supplemented by reference TRBV5-1 and TRBJ2-7, the full variable domain reads KAGVTQTPRYLIKTRGQQVTLSCSPISGHRSVSWYQQTPGQGLQFLFEYFSETQRNKGNFPGRFSGRQFSNSRSEMNVSTLELGDSALYLCASSPTGELAGGPDEQYFGPGTRLTVT.